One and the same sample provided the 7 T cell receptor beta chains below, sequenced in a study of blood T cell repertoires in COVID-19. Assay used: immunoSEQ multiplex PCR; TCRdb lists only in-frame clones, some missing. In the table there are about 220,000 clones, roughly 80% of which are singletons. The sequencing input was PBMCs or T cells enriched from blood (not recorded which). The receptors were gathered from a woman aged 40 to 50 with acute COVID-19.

The CDR3 sequence: CASIGRTDTQYF. CDR3 coding DNA: TGTGCCAGCATCGGGAGGACAGATACGCAGTATTTT. The V call is TRBV12-3 or TRBV12-4, the J call TRBJ2-3; 7 bases align to TRBD2. CDR3 length equals 12 residues. V dropped 7 bases and J dropped 3; count of bases not matched to a gene: 1.

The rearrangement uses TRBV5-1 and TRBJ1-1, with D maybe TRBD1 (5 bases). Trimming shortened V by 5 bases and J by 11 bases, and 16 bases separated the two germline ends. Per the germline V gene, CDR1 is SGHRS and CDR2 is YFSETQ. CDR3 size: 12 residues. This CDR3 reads CASRWGEGVAFF. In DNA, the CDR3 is TGCGCCAGCAGATGGGGGGAGGGTGTTGCTTTCTTT. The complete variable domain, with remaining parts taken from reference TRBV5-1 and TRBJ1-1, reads KAGVTQTPRYLIKTRGQQVTLSCSPISGHRSVSWYQQTPGQGLQFLFEYFSETQRNKGNFPGRFSGRQFSNSRSEMNVSTLELGDSALYLCASRWGEGVAFFGQGTRLTVV.

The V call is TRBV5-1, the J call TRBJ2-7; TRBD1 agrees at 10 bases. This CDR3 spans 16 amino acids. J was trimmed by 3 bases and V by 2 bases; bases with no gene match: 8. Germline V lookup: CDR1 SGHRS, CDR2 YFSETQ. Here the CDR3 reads CASSLTQDRGIYEQYF. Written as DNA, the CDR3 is TGCGCCAGCAGCTTAACCCAGGACAGGGGGATCTACGAGCAGTACTTC.

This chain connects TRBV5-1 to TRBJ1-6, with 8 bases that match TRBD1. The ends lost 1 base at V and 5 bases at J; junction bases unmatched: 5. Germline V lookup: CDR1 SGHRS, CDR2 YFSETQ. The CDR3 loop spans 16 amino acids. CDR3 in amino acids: CASSLFPGQDNSPLHF. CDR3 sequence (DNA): TGCGCCAGCAGCTTGTTTCCGGGACAGGATAATTCACCCCTCCACTTT.

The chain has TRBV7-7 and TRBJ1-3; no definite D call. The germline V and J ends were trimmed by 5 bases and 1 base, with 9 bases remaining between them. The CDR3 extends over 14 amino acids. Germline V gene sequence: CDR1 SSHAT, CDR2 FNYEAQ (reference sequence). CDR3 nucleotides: TGTGCCAGCAGCGACGGAGGGTCTGGAAACACCATATATTTT. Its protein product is CASSDGGSGNTIYF.

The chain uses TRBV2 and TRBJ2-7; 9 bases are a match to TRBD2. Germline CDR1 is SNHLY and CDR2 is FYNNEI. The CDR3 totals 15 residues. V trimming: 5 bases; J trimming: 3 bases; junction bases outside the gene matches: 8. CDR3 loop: CASSSSGTSLYEQYF. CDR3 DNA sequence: TGTGCCAGCAGTTCCTCCGGGACTAGCCTCTACGAGCAGTACTTC.

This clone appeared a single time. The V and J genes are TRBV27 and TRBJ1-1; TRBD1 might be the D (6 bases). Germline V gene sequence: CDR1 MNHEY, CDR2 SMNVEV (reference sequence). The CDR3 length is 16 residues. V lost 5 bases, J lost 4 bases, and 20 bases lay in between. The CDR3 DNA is TGTGCCAGCAGTCACATTCGGACAGAGGAGGCCACTGAAGCTTTCTTT. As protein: CASSHIRTEEATEAFF.